The present T cell receptor (beta chain) was sequenced within a study of CD8 T cells in ankylosing spondylitis. Overall study results and limits: Ankylosing spondylitis blood appeared to carry a characteristic TCR beta motif of several highly homologous variants.

The authors made TCR beta libraries by quantitative 5'-RACE with molecular barcodes. TCRdb called the 5' RACE reads again in MiXCR, with one record for every CDR3 protein. Among 350,000 to 450,000 distinct CDR3 sequences listed, roughly 20% were seen once. Worth noting for this clonotype: Its antigen is undetermined.

Germline-derived CDR1 and CDR2 are MNHEY and SMNVEV (reference sequence). The CDR3 contains 14 residues. Trimming took off 4 bases at V and 6 bases at J, with 13 bases between the two ends. Source material: blood, either unsorted or a sorted T cell fraction (not recorded which). The sequence was collected from a male donor with ankylosing spondylitis or in good health (not recorded which). V usage is TRBV27 and J usage is TRBJ2-4; D unresolved. CDR3 sequence (DNA): TGTGCCAGCAGTTCCCAAATAGGGCCAAACATTCAGTACTTC. Translated: CASSSQIGPNIQYF.